Described below is a single T cell receptor beta chain sequence and its context. The antigen is not known. Trimming left V 0 bases short and J 0 bases short, with 4 bases between. The CDR3 consists of 13 residues. From germline, CDR1 is DFQATT and CDR2 SNEGSKA (reference sequence). The data stem from a study of blood T cells in healthy people across ages. A second PCR of 7 to 11 cycles used a sample-barcoded 5' primer and a J-beta primer mix. One entry per CDR3 protein, called by TCRdb with MiXCR from the 5' RACE reads. This table has under 750,000 distinct CDR3 sequences, around 48% appearing once. General study results and limits: Diversity figures based on one million T cells were deemed too low.

Material: blood. V is TRBV20-1 and J is TRBJ2-3; no clear D gene. The sequence derives from an elderly man in good health. DNA of the CDR3: TGCAGTGCTAGAGAACCTAGCACAGATACGCAGTATTTT. Amino acid sequence: CSAREPSTDTQYF.